The 21 T cell receptor beta chains listed next were all sequenced from one sample in a study of shared clonotypes between healthy human individuals. The assay was immunoSEQ multiplex PCR, and TCRdb's table has in-frame clones only and misses some. This table has approximately 2.5 million clones, approximately 94% appearing once. Sequencing was performed on naive CD4+ T cells sorted from blood. Regarding subset: CD45RA+ positively selected. All receptors come from a man aged 18 to 30 in good health.

V and J are TRBV28 and TRBJ2-1; 13 positions agree with TRBD2. The V segment lost 4 bases and the J segment 9 bases; nucleotides outside the gene matches: 6. Germline CDR1 MDHEN, CDR2 SYDVKM. The CDR3 totals 15 residues. The DNA for the CDR3 is TGTGCCAGCAGTTCAACTAGCGGGGGGGCCATTGAGCAGTTCTTC. Its protein product is CASSSTSGGAIEQFF.

The chain recombines TRBV9 with TRBJ1-6; weak D call: TRBD1 (5 bases). The germline gives CDR1 SGDLS, CDR2 YYNGEE. The CDR3 length is 15 residues. Trimming removed 4 bases at V and 6 bases at J, with 14 bases between. The CDR3 reads CASSIGGRSNSPLHF. Written as DNA, the CDR3 is TGTGCCAGCAGCATCGGGGGACGGAGTAATTCACCCCTCCACTTT.

The rearrangement links TRBV11-3 to TRBJ2-2; D not resolved. The germline V gene encodes CDR1 SGHNT and CDR2 YENEEA. The CDR3 spans 16 residues. The ends were cut back, 1 base at V and 5 bases at J, with 14 bases in the middle. CDR3 region: CASSLAPDASTGELFF. CDR3 nucleotides: TGTGCCAGCAGCTTAGCTCCAGACGCAAGTACCGGGGAGCTGTTTTTT.

This rearrangement joins TRBV11-2 to TRBJ1-1; 7 positions match TRBD1. With 0 bases clipped from V and 4 bases from J, the junction kept 2 bases outside the gene matches. The CDR3 has 14 amino acids. CDR1 and CDR2 (germline): SGHAT, FQNNGV. The CDR3, as DNA: TGTGCCAGCAGCTTAGAGGAGGGGGCCACTGAAGCTTTCTTT. Protein: CASSLEEGATEAFF.

The rearrangement links TRBV4-3 to TRBJ1-1; 7 bases agree with TRBD1. Trimming at V came to 1 base and at J to 12 bases, leaving 14 bases not matched to a gene. This CDR3 spans 15 amino acids. Germline loops: CDR1 LGHNA, CDR2 YSLEER. The CDR3 coding sequence is TGCGCCAGCAGCCAAGTCGAGGGAGGGGGCGGAAAACCTTTCTTT. This sequence encodes CASSQVEGGGGKPFF.

This sequence joins TRBV30 and TRBJ2-5; tentatively, D is TRBD1 or TRBD2 (5 bases each). The ends were cut back, 0 bases at V and 4 bases at J, with 15 bases in the middle. This CDR3 has 15 residues. The germline CDR1 and CDR2 sequences are GTSNPN and SVGIG (reference sequence). The CDR3 DNA is TGTGCCTGGAGTGTAGGGGCCGGGGCCGGAGAGACCCAGTACTTC. This translates into CAWSVGAGAGETQYF.

The V and J genes are TRBV11-2 and TRBJ2-2; a possible D gene is TRBD2 (5 bases). CDR3 size: 14 residues. The germline V gene has CDR1 SGHAT and CDR2 FQNNGV. Trimming cost V 5 bases and J 6 bases, with 13 bases left between them. The DNA for the CDR3 is TGTGCCAGCAGCGTAGGAGGCGGATCCGGGGAGCTGTTTTTT. Protein sequence: CASSVGGGSGELFF.

The V gene is TRBV7-9, the J gene TRBJ2-1; 14 nucleotides line up with TRBD2. The CDR3 is 16 residues long. The V segment lost 5 bases and the J segment 4 bases; nucleotides outside the gene matches: 4. The germline gives CDR1 SEHNR, CDR2 FQNEAQ (reference sequence). The CDR3 sequence is CASSRLAGGSYNEQFF. CDR3 nucleotides: TGTGCCAGCAGCAGACTAGCGGGAGGGTCATACAATGAGCAGTTCTTC. The whole variable domain, remainder taken from reference TRBV7-9 and TRBJ2-1, is DTGVSQNPRHKITKRGQNVTFRCDPISEHNRLYWYRQTLGQGPEFLTYFQNEAQLEKSRLLSDRFSAERPKGSFSTLEIQRTEQGDSAMYLCASSRLAGGSYNEQFFGPGTRLTVL.

The chain joins TRBV6-1 to TRBJ2-7, with D possibly called TRBD1 or TRBD2 (5 bases each). Germline V gene sequence: CDR1 MNHNS, CDR2 SASEGT. Deletions cut 5 bases from V and 4 bases from J, with 15 bases between. This CDR3 contains 14 residues. In DNA, the CDR3 is TGTGCCAGCAGTCCCGGGACCCAACAATACGAGCAGTACTTC. It is translated as CASSPGTQQYEQYF.

Remarks on this clone: Different DNA sequences within this sample yield the same CDR3. The chain has TRBV29-1 and TRBJ2-7; TRBD1 aligns across 12 bases. The germline CDR1 and CDR2 sequences are SQVTM and ANQGSEA. The CDR3 is 14 amino acids. V lost 7 bases, J lost 7 bases, and 11 bases stayed unmatched. The CDR3: CSAGPGQGAGEQYF. In nucleotides, the CDR3 is TGCAGCGCGGGACCGGGACAGGGGGCGGGTGAGCAGTACTTC.

The V call is TRBV5-1, the J call TRBJ1-1; D is uncertain. CDR3 length: 14 amino acids. V lost 1 base and J 1 base, leaving 8 bases between the germline ends. Looked up from germline, CDR1 is SGHRS and CDR2 is YFSETQ. The CDR3 loop is CASSLTATNTEAFF. The CDR3 region has the DNA TGCGCCAGCAGCTTGACAGCGACGAACACTGAAGCTTTCTTT.

Points on this clone: Distinct nucleotide sequences in the sample also encode this CDR3. The chain is built from TRBV9 and TRBJ1-6; D perhaps matches TRBD1 (6 bases). Trimming cost V 0 bases and J 7 bases, with 8 bases left between them. The CDR3 contains 14 residues. CDR1 and CDR2 from the germline V gene are SGDLS and YYNGEE. The CDR3 coding sequence is TGTGCCAGCAGCGTAGGGCAGGGGAATTCACCCCTCCACTTT. Amino acids: CASSVGQGNSPLHF.

The CDR3 here is CASRQGSNQPQHF. CDR3 in DNA: TGTGCCAGCCGACAGGGCAGCAATCAGCCCCAGCATTTT. The rearrangement links TRBV25-1 to TRBJ1-5; 7 bases match TRBD1. The germline CDR1 and CDR2 sequences are MGHDK and SYGVNS. V lost 8 bases to trimming and J lost 1 base; unmatched junction nucleotides: 2. The CDR3 is 13 residues long.

Only one count was recorded for this clone. The chain recombines TRBV29-1 with TRBJ2-1, with 9 bases aligning to TRBD1. V lost 7 bases, J lost 16 bases, and 11 bases stayed unmatched. The CDR3 contains 11 residues. Germline-derived CDR1 and CDR2 are SQVTM and ANQGSEA. Here the CDR3 DNA reads TGCAGCGACCTAACAGGGGGCATAACATTCTTC. Its translation is CSDLTGGITFF.

This clone was observed a handful of times. This chain uses TRBV2 with TRBJ1-5, with 8 bases that match TRBD1. CDR1 and CDR2 from the germline V gene are SNHLY and FYNNEI. With 2 bases clipped from V and 7 bases from J, the junction kept 4 bases outside the gene matches. The CDR3 loop spans 14 amino acids. CDR3 amino acids: CASSEQGAGQPQHF. The DNA for the CDR3 is TGTGCCAGCAGTGAACAGGGGGCAGGACAGCCCCAGCATTTT.

Only one count was recorded for this clone. The chain has TRBV6-6 and TRBJ2-7; 8 bases are a match to TRBD2. Germline V gene sequence: CDR1 MNHNY, CDR2 SVGAGI (reference sequence). Trimming took 5 bases from V and 5 from J; bases not matched to a gene: 8. This CDR3 region has 14 residues. The CDR3 DNA follows: TGTGCCAGCAGTCGGCTCCGGGAGGGCCACGAGCAGTACTTC. It encodes CASSRLREGHEQYF.

The chain joins TRBV5-1 to TRBJ2-5, with D perhaps matching TRBD2 (6 bases). Germline lookup yields CDR1 SGHRS and CDR2 YFSETQ. This CDR3 region has 15 residues. The V gene lost 1 base and the J gene lost 5 bases, with 15 bases spanning the gap. CDR3 amino acids: CASSLIDSGRETQYF. CDR3 in DNA: TGCGCCAGCAGCTTGATTGATAGCGGTCGGGAGACCCAGTACTTC.

This clone appeared once. The CDR3 region has the DNA TGTGCCAGCAGCTACAGGGGGCTCGGGCAGCCCCAGCATTTT. Its protein product is CASSYRGLGQPQHF. This sequence joins TRBV7-2 and TRBJ1-5; 9 nucleotides align to TRBD1. This CDR3 has 14 residues. Unmatched junction bases numbered 5, after V lost 4 bases and J lost 7 bases. The germline gives CDR1 SGHTA, CDR2 FQGNSA.

The rearrangement links TRBV20-1 to TRBJ2-1; a possible D gene is TRBD1 (5 bases). The germline CDR1 and CDR2 sequences are DFQATT and SNEGSKA (reference sequence). The CDR3 extends over 11 amino acids. Trimming shortened V by 0 bases and J by 15 bases, and 12 bases separated the two germline ends. In nucleotides, the CDR3 is TGCAGTGCTAGAGATTTCCCTAGGGGGTTCTTC. It is translated as CSARDFPRGFF.

The rearrangement uses TRBV6-5 and TRBJ1-1; TRBD1 aligns across 7 bases. V shed 6 bases, J shed 5 bases, and the junction held 9 bases outside the gene matches. The germline V gene encodes CDR1 MNHEY and CDR2 SVGAGI. The CDR3 is made up of 14 amino acids. CDR3 sequence: CASSKGQRFTEAFF. As DNA, the CDR3 is TGTGCCAGCAGCAAGGGACAGAGGTTTACTGAAGCTTTCTTT.

The V call is TRBV9, the J call TRBJ2-2, with D hard to call. Trimming stripped 0 bases from V and 1 base from J, with 4 bases between. The length of the CDR3 is 14 residues. CDR1 is SGDLS and CDR2 is YYNGEE in the germline V gene. The CDR3 loop reads CASSVDENTGELFF. DNA of the CDR3: TGTGCCAGCAGCGTAGACGAGAACACCGGGGAGCTGTTTTTT.